Below, one T cell receptor beta chain is given with its context. This CDR3 has 16 amino acids. CDR1 and CDR2 from the germline V gene are SGHTA and FQGTGA. V dropped 1 base and J dropped 5; count of bases not matched to a gene: 8. This entry is derived from a study of blood T cell repertoires in COVID-19. The wider study: Sites in the United States, Italy and Spain provided acute and convalescent COVID-19 samples.

Method: immunoSEQ multiplex PCR; TCRdb's copy keeps in-frame clones and lacks some. The repertoire holds fewer than 700,000 clones, with roughly nine tenths as singletons. The chain recombines TRBV7-3 with TRBJ2-3, with 8 positions matching TRBD2. The sequenced material came from peripheral blood. The origin of this receptor is a woman aged 45-65 years with COVID-19, enrolled during active disease. The CDR3 spells CASSLMAGGMGDTQYF. As DNA, the CDR3 is TGTGCCAGCAGCTTAATGGCGGGGGGAATGGGAGATACGCAGTATTTT. Using reference TRBV7-3 and TRBJ2-3 for the parts outside the CDR3, the full variable domain is GAGVSQTPSNKVTEKGKYVELRCDPISGHTALYWYRQSLGQGPEFLIYFQGTGAADDSGLPNDRFFAVRPEGSVSTLKIQRTERGDSAVYLCASSLMAGGMGDTQYFGPGTRLTVL.